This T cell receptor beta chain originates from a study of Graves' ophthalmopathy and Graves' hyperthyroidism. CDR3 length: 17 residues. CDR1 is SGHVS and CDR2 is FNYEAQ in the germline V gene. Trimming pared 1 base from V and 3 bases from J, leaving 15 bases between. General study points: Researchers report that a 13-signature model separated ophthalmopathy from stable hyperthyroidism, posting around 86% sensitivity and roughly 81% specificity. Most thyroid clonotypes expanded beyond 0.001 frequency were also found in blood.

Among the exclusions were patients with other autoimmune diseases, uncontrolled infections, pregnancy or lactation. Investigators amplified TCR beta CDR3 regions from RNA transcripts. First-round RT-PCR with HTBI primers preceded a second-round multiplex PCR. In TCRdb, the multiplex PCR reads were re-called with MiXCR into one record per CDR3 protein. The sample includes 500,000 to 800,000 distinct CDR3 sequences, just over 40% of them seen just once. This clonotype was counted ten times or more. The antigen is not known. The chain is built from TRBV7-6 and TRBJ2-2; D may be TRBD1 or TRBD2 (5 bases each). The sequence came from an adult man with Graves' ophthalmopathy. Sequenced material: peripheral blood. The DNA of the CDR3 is TGTGCCAGCAGCTTAGGAGACGGGACCCATTACACCGGGGAGCTGTTTTTT. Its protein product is CASSLGDGTHYTGELFF. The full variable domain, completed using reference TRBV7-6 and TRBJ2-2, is GAGVSQSPRYKVTKRGQDVALRCDPISGHVSLYWYRQALGQGPEFLTYFNYEAQQDKSGLPNDRFSAERPEGSISTLTIQRTEQRDSAMYRCASSLGDGTHYTGELFFGEGSRLTVL.